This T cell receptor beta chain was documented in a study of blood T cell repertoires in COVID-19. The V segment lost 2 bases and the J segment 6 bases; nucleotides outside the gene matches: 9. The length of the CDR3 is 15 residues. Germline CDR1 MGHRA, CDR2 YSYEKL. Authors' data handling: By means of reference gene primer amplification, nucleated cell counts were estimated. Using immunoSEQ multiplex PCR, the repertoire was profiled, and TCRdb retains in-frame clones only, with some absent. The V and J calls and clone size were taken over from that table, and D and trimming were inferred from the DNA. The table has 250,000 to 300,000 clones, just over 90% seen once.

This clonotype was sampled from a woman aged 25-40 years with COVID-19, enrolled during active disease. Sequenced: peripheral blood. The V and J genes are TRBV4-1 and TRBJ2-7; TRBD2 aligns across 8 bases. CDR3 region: CASSQRGGVNREQYF. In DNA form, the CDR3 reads TGCGCCAGCAGCCAACGGGGGGGCGTGAATCGCGAGCAGTACTTC.